This paragraph reports one TCR beta chain. The participants were between about 18 and 90 years old and came from about two dozen US areas. Recovery meant two consecutive negative NP/OP PCR tests, professional clearance, or resolved symptoms. The sample is drawn from a study of blood T cell repertoires in COVID-19. Data came from immunoSEQ multiplex PCR; TCRdb stores just in-frame clones and leaves some out. The table shows 260,000 or so clones, with 85% to 90% occurring only once. The ends were cut back, 1 base at V and 0 bases at J, with 10 bases in the middle. Germline V lookup: CDR1 SGHNT, CDR2 YENEEA. The CDR3 length is 15 residues.

The source of this sequence is a man younger than 35 who had recovered from COVID-19. V and J are TRBV11-3 and TRBJ2-7; no definite D call. Sequencing was done on a sample of PBMCs or T cells enriched from blood (not recorded which). Written as DNA, the CDR3 is TGTGCCAGCAGCTTAGCTAGTTTGTCCTCCTACGAGCAGTACTTC. It yields the protein CASSLASLSSYEQYF.